This T cell receptor (beta chain) was recorded in a study of OX40 agonist ivuxolimab in advanced cancers. Study in general: Dose-escalation cases comprised hepatocellular carcinoma, melanoma, renal cell or head and neck cancer. Whole-study results and caveats: Dose levels from 0.1 to 3.0 mg/kg saw CD4+ and CD8+ blood T cells expand clonally by week 6.

Clones were sequenced by immunoSEQ multiplex PCR, and TCRdb holds only the in-frame ones, with some missing. The table shows around 65,000 clones, with about 89% occurring only once. Concerning this clone: Its antigen is still unknown.

Trimming shortened V by 0 bases and J by 2 bases, and 7 bases separated the two germline ends. The CDR3 totals 14 residues. Germline lookup yields CDR1 SGHRS and CDR2 YFSETQ. This chain connects TRBV5-1 to TRBJ2-3, with unresolved D. This sample comprised CD4+ or CD8+ T cells sorted from blood, obtained in a trial of the OX40 agonist ivuxolimab. This TCR was sampled from an adult with an advanced solid tumor such as melanoma, head and neck, liver or kidney cancer. The CDR3 sequence is CASSLDASTDTQYF. The CDR3 coding sequence is TGCGCCAGCAGCTTGGATGCTTCCACAGATACGCAGTATTTT.